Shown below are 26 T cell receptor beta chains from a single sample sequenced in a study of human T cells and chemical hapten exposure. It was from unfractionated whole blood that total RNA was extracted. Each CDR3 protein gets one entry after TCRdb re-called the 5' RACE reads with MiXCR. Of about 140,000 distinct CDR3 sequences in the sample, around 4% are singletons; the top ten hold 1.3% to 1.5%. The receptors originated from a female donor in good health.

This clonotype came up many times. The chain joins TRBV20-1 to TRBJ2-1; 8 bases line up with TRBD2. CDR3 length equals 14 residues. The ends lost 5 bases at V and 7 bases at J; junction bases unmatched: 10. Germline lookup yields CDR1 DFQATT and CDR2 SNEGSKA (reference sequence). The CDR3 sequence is CSAVRPSGQNEQFF. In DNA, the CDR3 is TGCAGTGCTGTTCGGCCTAGCGGGCAGAATGAGCAGTTCTTC.

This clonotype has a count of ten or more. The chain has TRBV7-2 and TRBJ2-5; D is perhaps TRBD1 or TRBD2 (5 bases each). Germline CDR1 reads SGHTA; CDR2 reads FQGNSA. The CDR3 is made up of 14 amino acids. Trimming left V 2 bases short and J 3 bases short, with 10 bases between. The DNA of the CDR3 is TGTGCCAGCAGCTTAATAGGGACGAAAGAGACCCAGTACTTC. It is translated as CASSLIGTKETQYF. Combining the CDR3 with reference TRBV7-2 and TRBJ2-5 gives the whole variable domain GAGVSQSPSNKVTEKGKDVELRCDPISGHTALYWYRQSLGQGLEFLIYFQGNSAPDKSGLPSDRFSAERTGGSVSTLTIQRTQQEDSAVYLCASSLIGTKETQYFGPGTRLLVL.

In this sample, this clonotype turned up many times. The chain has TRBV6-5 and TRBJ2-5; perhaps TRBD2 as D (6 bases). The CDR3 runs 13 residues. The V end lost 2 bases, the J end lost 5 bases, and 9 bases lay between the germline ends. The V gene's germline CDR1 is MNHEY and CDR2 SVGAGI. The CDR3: CASSYGGSETQYF. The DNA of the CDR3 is TGTGCCAGCAGTTACGGGGGGTCCGAGACCCAGTACTTC.

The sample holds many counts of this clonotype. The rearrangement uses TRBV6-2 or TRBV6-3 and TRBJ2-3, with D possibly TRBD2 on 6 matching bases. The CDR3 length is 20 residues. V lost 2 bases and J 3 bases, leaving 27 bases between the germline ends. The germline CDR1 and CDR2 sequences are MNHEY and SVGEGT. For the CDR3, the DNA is TGTGCCAGCAGTTACAGGTTGGGCCATTGGCTAGCGTCCCTTACAGATACGCAGTATTTT. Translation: CASSYRLGHWLASLTDTQYF.

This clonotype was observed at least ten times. DNA for the CDR3: TGCGCCAGCAGCTTGGAAGCCTGGAACACCGGGGAGCTGTTTTTT. As protein: CASSLEAWNTGELFF. The chain is built from TRBV5-1 and TRBJ2-2; D not resolved. The CDR3 sequence is 15 residues long. Per the germline V gene, CDR1 is SGHRS and CDR2 is YFSETQ. V was trimmed by 0 bases and J by 1 base, leaving 7 bases between them.

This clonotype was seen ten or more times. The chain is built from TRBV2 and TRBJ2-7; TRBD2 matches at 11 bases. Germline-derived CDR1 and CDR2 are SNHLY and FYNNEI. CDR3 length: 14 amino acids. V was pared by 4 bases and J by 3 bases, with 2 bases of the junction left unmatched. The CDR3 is CASSATSGGYEQYF. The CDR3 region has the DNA TGTGCCAGCAGTGCAACTAGCGGGGGCTACGAGCAGTACTTC. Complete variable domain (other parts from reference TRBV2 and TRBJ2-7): EPEVTQTPSHQVTQMGQEVILRCVPISNHLYFYWYRQILGQKVEFLVSFYNNEISEKSEIFDDQFSVERPDGSNFTLKIRSTKLEDSAMYFCASSATSGGYEQYFGPGTRLTVT.

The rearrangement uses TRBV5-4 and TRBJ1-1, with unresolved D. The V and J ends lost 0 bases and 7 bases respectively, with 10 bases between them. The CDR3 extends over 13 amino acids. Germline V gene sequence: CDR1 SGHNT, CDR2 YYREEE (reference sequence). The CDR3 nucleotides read TGTGCCAGCAGCTTGGAGGGAGGGTGTGAAGCTTTCTTT. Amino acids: CASSLEGGCEAFF. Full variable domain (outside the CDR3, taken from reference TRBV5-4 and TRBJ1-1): ETGVTQSPTHLIKTRGQQVTLRCSSQSGHNTVSWYQQALGQGPQFIFQYYREEENGRGNFPPRFSGLQFPNYSSELNVNALELDDSALYLCASSLEGGCEAFFGQGTRLTVV.

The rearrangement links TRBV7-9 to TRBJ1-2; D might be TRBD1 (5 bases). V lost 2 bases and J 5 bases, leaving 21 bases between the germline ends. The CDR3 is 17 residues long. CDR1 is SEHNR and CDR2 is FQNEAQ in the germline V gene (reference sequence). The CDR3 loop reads CASSLPPQQVNPYGYTF. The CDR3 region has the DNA TGTGCCAGCAGCTTACCCCCTCAACAGGTTAATCCATATGGCTACACCTTC.

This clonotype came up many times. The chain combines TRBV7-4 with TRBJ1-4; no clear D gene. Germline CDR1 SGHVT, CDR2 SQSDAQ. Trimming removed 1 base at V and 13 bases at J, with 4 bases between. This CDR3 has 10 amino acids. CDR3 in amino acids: CASSLGVLFF. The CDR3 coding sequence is TGTGCCAGCAGCTTAGGAGTACTGTTTTTT.

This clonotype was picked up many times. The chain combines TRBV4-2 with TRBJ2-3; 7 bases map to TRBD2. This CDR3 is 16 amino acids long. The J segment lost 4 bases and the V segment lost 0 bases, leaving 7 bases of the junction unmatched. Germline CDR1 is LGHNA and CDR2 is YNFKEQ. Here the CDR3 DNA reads TGTGCCAGCAGCCAAGAGACGACTAGCAGTTCAGATACGCAGTATTTT. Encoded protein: CASSQETTSSSDTQYF.

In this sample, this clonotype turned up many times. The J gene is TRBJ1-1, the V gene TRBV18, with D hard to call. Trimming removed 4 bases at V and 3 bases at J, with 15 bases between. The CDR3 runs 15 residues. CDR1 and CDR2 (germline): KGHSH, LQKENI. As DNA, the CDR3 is TGTGCCAGCTCACGAGCTTCGGGGTTGGACACTGAAGCTTTCTTT. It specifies CASSRASGLDTEAFF.

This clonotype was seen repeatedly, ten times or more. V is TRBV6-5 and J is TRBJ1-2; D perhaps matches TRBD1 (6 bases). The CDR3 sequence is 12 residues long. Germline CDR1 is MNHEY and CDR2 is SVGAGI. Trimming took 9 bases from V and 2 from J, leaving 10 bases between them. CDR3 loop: CASSRGNYGYTF. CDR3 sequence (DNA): TGTGCCAGTTCGAGGGGGAACTATGGCTACACCTTC.

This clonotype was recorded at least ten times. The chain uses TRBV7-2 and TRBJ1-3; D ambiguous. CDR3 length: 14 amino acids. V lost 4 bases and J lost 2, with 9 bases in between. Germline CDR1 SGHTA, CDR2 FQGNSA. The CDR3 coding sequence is TGTGCCAGCAGCTACCCTTACCCTGGAAACACCATATATTTT. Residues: CASSYPYPGNTIYF.

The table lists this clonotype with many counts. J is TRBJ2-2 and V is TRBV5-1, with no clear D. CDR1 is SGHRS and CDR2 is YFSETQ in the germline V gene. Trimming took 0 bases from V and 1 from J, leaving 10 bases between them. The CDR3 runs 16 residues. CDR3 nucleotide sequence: TGCGCCAGCAGCTTGGAATATGGGTTGAACACCGGGGAGCTGTTTTTT. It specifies CASSLEYGLNTGELFF.

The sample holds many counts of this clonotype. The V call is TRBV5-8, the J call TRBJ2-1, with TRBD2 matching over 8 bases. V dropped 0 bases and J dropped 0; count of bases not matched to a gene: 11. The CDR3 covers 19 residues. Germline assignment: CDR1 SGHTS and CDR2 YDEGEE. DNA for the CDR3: TGTGCCAGCAGCTTGGAATATGGCGGGGGGCTCAGCTCCTACAATGAGCAGTTCTTC. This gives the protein CASSLEYGGGLSSYNEQFF.

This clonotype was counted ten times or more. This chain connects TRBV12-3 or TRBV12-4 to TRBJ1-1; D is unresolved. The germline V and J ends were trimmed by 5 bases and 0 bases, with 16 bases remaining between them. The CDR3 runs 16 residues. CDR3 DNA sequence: TGTGCCAGCAGTACCATGATCGGGCAGGTGAACACTGAAGCTTTCTTT. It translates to CASSTMIGQVNTEAFF.

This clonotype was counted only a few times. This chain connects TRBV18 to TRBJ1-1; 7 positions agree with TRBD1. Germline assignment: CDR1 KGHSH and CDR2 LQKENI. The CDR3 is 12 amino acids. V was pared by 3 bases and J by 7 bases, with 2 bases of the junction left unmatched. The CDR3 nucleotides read TGTGCCAGCTCACCCCAGGGGGGTGAAGCTTTCTTT. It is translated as CASSPQGGEAFF.

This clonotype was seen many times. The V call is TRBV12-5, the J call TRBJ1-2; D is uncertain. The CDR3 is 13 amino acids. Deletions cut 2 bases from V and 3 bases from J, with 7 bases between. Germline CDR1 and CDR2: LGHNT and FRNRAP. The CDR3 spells CASGLSTHYGYTF. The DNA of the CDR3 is TGTGCTAGTGGTTTGTCGACTCACTATGGCTACACCTTC.

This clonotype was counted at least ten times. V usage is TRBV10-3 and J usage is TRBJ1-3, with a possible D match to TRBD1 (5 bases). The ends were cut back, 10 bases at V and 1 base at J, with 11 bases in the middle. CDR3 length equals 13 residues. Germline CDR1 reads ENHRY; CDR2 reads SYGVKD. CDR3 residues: CATGTVSGNTIYF. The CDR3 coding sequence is TGTGCCACCGGGACTGTTTCTGGAAACACCATATATTTT.

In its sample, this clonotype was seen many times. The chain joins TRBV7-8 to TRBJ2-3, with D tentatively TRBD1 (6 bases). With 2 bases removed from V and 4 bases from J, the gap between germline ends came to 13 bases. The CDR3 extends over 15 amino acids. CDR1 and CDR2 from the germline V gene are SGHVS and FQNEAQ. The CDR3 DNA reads TGTGCCAGCAGCTTAAGGGACACTACCGCAGATACGCAGTATTTT. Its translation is CASSLRDTTADTQYF.

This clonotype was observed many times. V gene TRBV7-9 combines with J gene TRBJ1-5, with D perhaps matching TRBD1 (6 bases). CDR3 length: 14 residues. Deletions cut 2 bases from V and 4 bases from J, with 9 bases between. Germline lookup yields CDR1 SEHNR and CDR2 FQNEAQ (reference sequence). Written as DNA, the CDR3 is TGTGCCAGCAGCTTATGGGACACAAATCAGCCCCAGCATTTT. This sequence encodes CASSLWDTNQPQHF.

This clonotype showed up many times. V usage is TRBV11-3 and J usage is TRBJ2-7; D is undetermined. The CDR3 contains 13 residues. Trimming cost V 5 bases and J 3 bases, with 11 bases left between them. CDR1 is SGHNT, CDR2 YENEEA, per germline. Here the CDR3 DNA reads TGTGCCAGCAGCGATAAACCGGACTACGAGCAGTACTTC. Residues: CASSDKPDYEQYF.

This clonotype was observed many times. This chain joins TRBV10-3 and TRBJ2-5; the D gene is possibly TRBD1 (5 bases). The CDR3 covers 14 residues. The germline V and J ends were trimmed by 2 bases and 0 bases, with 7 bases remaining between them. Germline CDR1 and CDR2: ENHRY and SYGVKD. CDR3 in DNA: TGTGCCATCAGTGAGCTAGGGGACCAAGAGACCCAGTACTTC. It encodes CAISELGDQETQYF.

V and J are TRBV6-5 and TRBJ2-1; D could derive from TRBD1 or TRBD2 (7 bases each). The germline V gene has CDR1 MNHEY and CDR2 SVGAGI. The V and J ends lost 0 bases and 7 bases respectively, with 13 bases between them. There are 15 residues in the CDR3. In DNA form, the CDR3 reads TGTGCCAGCAGTTACTCAGGGACAGCGGGGAATGAGCAGTTCTTC. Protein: CASSYSGTAGNEQFF.

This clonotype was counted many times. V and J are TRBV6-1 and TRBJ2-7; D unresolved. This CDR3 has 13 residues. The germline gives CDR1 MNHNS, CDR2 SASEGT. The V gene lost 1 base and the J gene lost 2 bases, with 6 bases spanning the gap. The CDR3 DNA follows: TGTGCCAGCAGTGAAGGAGCTACCTACGAGCAGTACTTC. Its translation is CASSEGATYEQYF.

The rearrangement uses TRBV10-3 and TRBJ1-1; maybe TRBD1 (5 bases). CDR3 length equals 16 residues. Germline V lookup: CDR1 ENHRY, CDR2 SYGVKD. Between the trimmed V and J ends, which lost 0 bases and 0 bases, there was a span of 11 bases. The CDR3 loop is CAISESRQGMNTEAFF. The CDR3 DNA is TGTGCCATCAGTGAGTCGAGGCAGGGAATGAACACTGAAGCTTTCTTT.